One and the same sample provided the 16 T cell receptor beta chains below, sequenced in a study of cytomegalovirus exposure and HLA in healthy donors. With 60 Vbeta and 13 Jbeta primers, the PCR was carried out. TCRdb's copy holds only in-frame clones and misses some; the assay was immunoSEQ multiplex PCR. The sample has about 260,000 clones, about 66% seen once. Sequenced material: PBMCs. The receptors were gathered from a female donor in good health and CMV-seronegative.

J is TRBJ1-1 and V is TRBV28; possible D gene TRBD1, 5 bases. Looked up from germline, CDR1 is MDHEN and CDR2 is SYDVKM. The ends were cut back, 5 bases at V and 6 bases at J, with 16 bases in the middle. The CDR3 has 14 amino acids. The CDR3 DNA is TGTGCCAGCAGTCTACCTAGGACATCGGCTGAAGCTTTCTTT. Its protein product is CASSLPRTSAEAFF.

The chain employs TRBV7-2 and TRBJ2-1, with TRBD1 matching 8 bases. The CDR3 spans 16 residues. Trimming cost V 1 base and J 6 bases; bases outside gene matches: 8. Germline V gives CDR1 SGHTA, CDR2 FQGNSA. The CDR3 sequence is CASSLGSGTGRNEQFF. CDR3 in DNA: TGTGCCAGCAGCTTAGGGTCCGGGACAGGCCGCAATGAGCAGTTCTTC.

The chain combines TRBV28 with TRBJ2-4, with TRBD1 matching over 8 bases. CDR3 length equals 14 residues. The ends lost 6 bases at V and 6 bases at J; junction bases unmatched: 7. Germline lookup yields CDR1 MDHEN and CDR2 SYDVKM. DNA of the CDR3: TGTGCCAGCAGCCCCAGACAGGGGACAAACATTCAGTACTTC. This codes for CASSPRQGTNIQYF.

The J gene is TRBJ2-7, the V gene TRBV6-6, with 7 bases fitting TRBD1. Per the germline V gene, CDR1 is MNHNY and CDR2 is SVGAGI (reference sequence). V lost 6 bases and J lost 4; bases outside the gene matches: 3. The CDR3 runs 12 residues. In DNA form, the CDR3 reads TGTGCCAGCAGCCAGACAGGGTACGAGCAGTACTTC. Amino acid sequence: CASSQTGYEQYF.

This clone was seen a handful of times. The chain employs TRBV9 and TRBJ2-1; possible D gene TRBD2, 5 bases. Trimming shortened V by 1 base and J by 8 bases, and 16 bases separated the two germline ends. This CDR3 is built from 15 residues. Germline V gives CDR1 SGDLS, CDR2 YYNGEE. CDR3 protein: CASSVQLNSADEQFF. CDR3 in DNA: TGTGCCAGCAGCGTACAACTCAATAGCGCCGATGAGCAGTTCTTC.

This sequence joins TRBV9 and TRBJ1-4; D remains unclear. The germline V gene encodes CDR1 SGDLS and CDR2 YYNGEE. There are 15 residues in the CDR3. V lost 3 bases and J 7 bases, leaving 16 bases between the germline ends. In DNA, the CDR3 is TGTGCCAGCAGCGACCATTGGGGAGGCGGTGAAAAACTGTTTTTT. This sequence encodes CASSDHWGGGEKLFF.

Only one count was recorded for this clone. V gene TRBV7-9 combines with J gene TRBJ2-1, with TRBD2 identical over 7 bases. This CDR3 is 15 amino acids long. In germline, CDR1 is SEHNR, CDR2 FQNEAQ (reference sequence). The V gene end was trimmed by 3 bases and the J gene end by 4 bases; junction bases not matched to a gene: 6. The CDR3 loop is CASSFASGIYNEQFF. CDR3 coding DNA: TGTGCCAGCAGCTTTGCTAGCGGTATATACAATGAGCAGTTCTTC.

As to this clone: Other DNA variants within this sample encode the same CDR3. The rearrangement uses TRBV6-5 and TRBJ2-4; D is perhaps TRBD2 (6 bases). V lost 4 bases and J lost 8, with 15 bases in between. CDR1 MNHEY and CDR2 SVGAGI come from the germline V gene. The CDR3 is 14 amino acids. CDR3 protein: CASSSSVTGDIQYF. DNA for the CDR3: TGTGCCAGCAGTTCCTCGGTTACGGGGGACATTCAGTACTTC.

This clone was seen a single time. The chain couples TRBV5-1 to TRBJ1-1; TRBD1 matches 8 bases. CDR1 and CDR2 (germline): SGHRS, YFSETQ. The CDR3 runs to 16 residues. The trim removed 4 bases at V and 4 bases at J, leaving 12 bases unmatched. CDR3: CASSPQGVRWGTEAFF. The CDR3 nucleotides read TGCGCCAGCAGCCCACAGGGGGTTAGGTGGGGCACTGAAGCTTTCTTT.

The V gene is TRBV9, the J gene TRBJ2-1, with D hard to call. This CDR3 contains 12 residues. V was pared by 3 bases and J by 3 bases, with 4 bases between. Germline CDR1 reads SGDLS; CDR2 reads YYNGEE. CDR3 DNA: TGTGCCAGCAGCGCCGTCTACAATGAGCAGTTCTTC. Protein: CASSAVYNEQFF. The full variable domain, rest sourced from reference TRBV9 and TRBJ2-1, is DSGVTQTPKHLITATGQRVTLRCSPRSGDLSVYWYQQSLDQGLQFLIQYYNGEERAKGNILERFSAQQFPDLHSELNLSSLELGDSALYFCASSAVYNEQFFGPGTRLTVL.

The chain is built from TRBV12-2 and TRBJ2-1; TRBD2 is the table's D call, not checked against the DNA. TRBV12-2 is deemed a pseudogene. The CDR3 is 18 amino acids. The CDR3 here is CASRFSSLHASFYNEQFF. DNA of the CDR3: TGTGCAAGTCGCTTTTCTAGCCTCCACGCCTCGTTTTACAATGAGCAGTTCTTC.

The rearrangement links TRBV6-5 to TRBJ2-7; D ambiguous. The germline V gene encodes CDR1 MNHEY and CDR2 SVGAGI. V dropped 6 bases and J dropped 2 bases, with 5 bases sitting between them. This CDR3 spans 11 amino acids. The CDR3 protein is CASRGAYEQYF. CDR3 DNA sequence: TGTGCCAGCAGGGGCGCCTACGAGCAGTACTTC.

This chain links TRBV29-1 with TRBJ2-1; TRBD2 agrees at 13 bases. The length of the CDR3 is 12 residues. Germline lookup yields CDR1 SQVTM and CDR2 ANQGSEA. V lost 6 bases to trimming and J lost 14 bases; unmatched junction nucleotides: 7. CDR3 in DNA: TGCAGCGTGGACGTCACTAGCGGGAGGGAGTTCTTC. The encoded protein is CSVDVTSGREFF.

V is TRBV6-1 and J is TRBJ2-7; possible D gene TRBD2, 5 bases. CDR1 MNHNS and CDR2 SASEGT come from the germline V gene. V was cut by 4 bases and J by 0 bases, with 19 bases left in between. The length of the CDR3 is 17 residues. The DNA for the CDR3 is TGTGCCAGCAGTGCCCAGGAGGCAAGTGCACCCTCCTACGAGCAGTACTTC. Protein: CASSAQEASAPSYEQYF.

DNA for the CDR3: TGTGCCAGCAGTCTGCTAGGTGGAACGGTCGTCGAGCAGTTCTTC. This translates into CASSLLGGTVVEQFF. The genes are TRBV6-1 and TRBJ2-1; D unclear. Germline-derived CDR1 and CDR2 are MNHNS and SASEGT. Trimming stripped 5 bases from V and 10 bases from J, with 21 bases between. This CDR3 region has 15 residues.

The rearrangement uses TRBV6-1 and TRBJ1-4, with TRBD1 as a possible D gene (6 bases). The CDR3 covers 18 residues. Germline values: CDR1 MNHNS, CDR2 SASEGT. Trimming took off 4 bases at V and 5 bases at J, with 23 bases between the two ends. The CDR3 here is CASSGPLGGRKMNEKLFF. The DNA for the CDR3 is TGTGCCAGCAGTGGACCGCTCGGGGGGCGGAAGATGAATGAAAAACTGTTTTTT.